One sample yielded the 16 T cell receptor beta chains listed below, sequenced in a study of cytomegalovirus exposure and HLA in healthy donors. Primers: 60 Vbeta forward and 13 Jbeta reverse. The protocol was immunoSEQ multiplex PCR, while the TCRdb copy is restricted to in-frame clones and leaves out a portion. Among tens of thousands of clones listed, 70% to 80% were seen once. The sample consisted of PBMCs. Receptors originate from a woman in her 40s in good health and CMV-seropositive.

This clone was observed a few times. In DNA, the CDR3 is TGTGCCAGTAGTATAACAGGGGGCTACTCGGACACTGAAGCTTTCTTT. Translated, it gives CASSITGGYSDTEAFF. The chain uses TRBV19 and TRBJ1-1; 9 nucleotides align to TRBD1. V lost 2 bases to trimming and J lost 3 bases; unmatched junction nucleotides: 7. Per the germline V gene, CDR1 is LNHDA and CDR2 is SQIVND (reference sequence). The CDR3 has 16 residues.

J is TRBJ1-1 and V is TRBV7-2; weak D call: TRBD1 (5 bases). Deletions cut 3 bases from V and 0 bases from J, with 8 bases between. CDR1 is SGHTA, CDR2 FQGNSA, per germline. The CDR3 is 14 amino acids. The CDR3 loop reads CASSFDSLNTEAFF. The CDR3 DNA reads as TGTGCCAGCAGCTTTGACAGCCTGAACACTGAAGCTTTCTTT.

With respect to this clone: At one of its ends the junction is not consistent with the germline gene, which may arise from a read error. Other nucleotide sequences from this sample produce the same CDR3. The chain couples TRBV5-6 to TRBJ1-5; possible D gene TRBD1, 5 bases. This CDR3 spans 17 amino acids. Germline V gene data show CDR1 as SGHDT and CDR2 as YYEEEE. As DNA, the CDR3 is TGTGCCAGCAGCTTGTACAGATTAGGGGATAGCAATCAACCCCAGCATTTT. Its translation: CASSLYRLGDSNQPQHF.

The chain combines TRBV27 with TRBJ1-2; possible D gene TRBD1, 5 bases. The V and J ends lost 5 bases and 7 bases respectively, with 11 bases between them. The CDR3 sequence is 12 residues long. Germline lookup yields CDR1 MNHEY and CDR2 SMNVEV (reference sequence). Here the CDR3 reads CASSTTTGGYTF. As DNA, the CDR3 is TGTGCCAGCAGTACCACCACAGGTGGCTACACCTTC.

This CDR3 reads CASTDDRGNEQYF. In DNA form, the CDR3 reads TGTGCCAGCACTGACGACAGGGGGAACGAGCAGTACTTC. The gene calls are TRBV6-5 and TRBJ2-7; 9 bases are shared with TRBD1. The CDR3 is made up of 13 amino acids. CDR1 and CDR2 from the germline V gene are MNHEY and SVGAGI. Trimming at V came to 7 bases and at J to 5 bases, leaving 6 bases not matched to a gene.

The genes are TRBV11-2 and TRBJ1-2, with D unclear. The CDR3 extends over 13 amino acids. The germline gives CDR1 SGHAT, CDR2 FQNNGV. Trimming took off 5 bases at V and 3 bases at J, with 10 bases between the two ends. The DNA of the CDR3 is TGTGCCAGCAGCCCGACATCTGACTATGGCTACACCTTC. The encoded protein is CASSPTSDYGYTF.

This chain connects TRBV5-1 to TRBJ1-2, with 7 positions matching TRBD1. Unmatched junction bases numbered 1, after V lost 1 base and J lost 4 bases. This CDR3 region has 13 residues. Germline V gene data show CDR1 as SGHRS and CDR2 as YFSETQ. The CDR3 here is CASSLTGVYGYTF. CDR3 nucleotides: TGCGCCAGCAGCTTGACAGGGGTCTATGGCTACACCTTC.

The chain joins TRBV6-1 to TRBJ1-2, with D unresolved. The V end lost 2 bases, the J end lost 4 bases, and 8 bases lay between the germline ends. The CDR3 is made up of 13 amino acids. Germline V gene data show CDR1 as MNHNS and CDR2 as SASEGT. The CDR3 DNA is TGTGCCAGCAGTGAAACACGAATCTATGGCTACACCTTC. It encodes CASSETRIYGYTF.

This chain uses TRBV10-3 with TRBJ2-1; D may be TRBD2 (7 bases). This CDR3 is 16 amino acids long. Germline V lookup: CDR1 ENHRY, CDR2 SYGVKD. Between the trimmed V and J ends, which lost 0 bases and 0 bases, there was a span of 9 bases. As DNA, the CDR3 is TGTGCCATCAGTGAGTCAGGGGGGGACTCCTACAATGAGCAGTTCTTC. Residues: CAISESGGDSYNEQFF.

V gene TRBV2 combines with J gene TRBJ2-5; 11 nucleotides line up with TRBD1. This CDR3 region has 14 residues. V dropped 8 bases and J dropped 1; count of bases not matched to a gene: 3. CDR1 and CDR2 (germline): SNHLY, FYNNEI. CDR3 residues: CASSGTGGQETQYF. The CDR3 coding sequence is TGTGCCAGCTCCGGGACAGGGGGCCAAGAGACCCAGTACTTC.

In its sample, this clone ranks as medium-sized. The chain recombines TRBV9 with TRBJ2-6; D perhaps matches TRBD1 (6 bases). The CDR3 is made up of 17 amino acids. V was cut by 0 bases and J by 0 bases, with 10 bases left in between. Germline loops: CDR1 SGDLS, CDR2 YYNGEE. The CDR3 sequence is CASSVDRAHSGANVLTF. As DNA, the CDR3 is TGTGCCAGCAGCGTAGACAGGGCCCACTCTGGGGCCAACGTCCTGACTTTC.

CDR3 nucleotides: TGTGCCAGCAGTGAAGGGGCGGGGGAGCAAGAGACCCAGTACTTC. It yields the protein CASSEGAGEQETQYF. V usage is TRBV6-1 and J usage is TRBJ2-5; 7 nucleotides align to TRBD2. The CDR3 covers 15 residues. Germline-derived CDR1 and CDR2 are MNHNS and SASEGT. The V gene end was trimmed by 1 base and the J gene end by 2 bases; junction bases not matched to a gene: 4.

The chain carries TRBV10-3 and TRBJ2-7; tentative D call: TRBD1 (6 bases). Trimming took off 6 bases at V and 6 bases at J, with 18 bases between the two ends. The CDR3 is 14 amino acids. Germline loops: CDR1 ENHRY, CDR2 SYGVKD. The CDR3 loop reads CAIRKGVKPGEQYF. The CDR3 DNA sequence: TGTGCCATCAGGAAGGGGGTGAAGCCCGGCGAGCAGTACTTC.

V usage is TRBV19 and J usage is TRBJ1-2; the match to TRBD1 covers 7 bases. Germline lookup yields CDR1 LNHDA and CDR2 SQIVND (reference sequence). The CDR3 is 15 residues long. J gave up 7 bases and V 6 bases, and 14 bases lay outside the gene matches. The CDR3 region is CASRTITGTVSGYTF. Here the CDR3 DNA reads TGTGCCAGTAGGACCATTACCGGGACAGTGTCTGGCTACACCTTC.

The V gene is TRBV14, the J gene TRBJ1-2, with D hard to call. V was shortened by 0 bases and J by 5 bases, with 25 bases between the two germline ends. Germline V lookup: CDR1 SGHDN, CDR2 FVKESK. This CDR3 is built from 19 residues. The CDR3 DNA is TGTGCCAGCAGCCAAGATTTGGGTGGGCCCGCGACATCTTCTTATGGCTACACCTTC. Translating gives CASSQDLGGPATSSYGYTF.

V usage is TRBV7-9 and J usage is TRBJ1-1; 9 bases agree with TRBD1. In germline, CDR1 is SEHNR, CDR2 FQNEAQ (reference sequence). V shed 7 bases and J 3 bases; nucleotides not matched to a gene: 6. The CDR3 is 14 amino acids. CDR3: CASTSGDRDTEAFF. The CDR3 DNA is TGTGCCAGCACTTCAGGGGACAGGGACACTGAAGCTTTCTTT.